This TCR beta chain was observed in a study of CD4 T cells in relation to SARS-CoV-2 and coronaviruses. Study findings and constraints: Each donor contributed either pre-pandemic or post-infection samples, not both. The assay detects memory recall responses, not culture-primed primary responses.

Naive and memory CD4+ T cells came from enriched cryopreserved PBMCs. This table comes from immunoSEQ multiplex PCR, and its TCRdb copy is limited to in-frame clones, with some not included. The sample has approximately 11,000 clones, 85% to 90% seen once. As concerns this clone: Antigen: not known.

V lost 6 bases and J lost 4, with 15 bases in between. There are 14 residues in the CDR3. Germline-derived CDR1 and CDR2 are MNHNS and SASEGT. What was sequenced was naive CD4+ T cells from PBMCs. Regarding subset: naive CD4+ T cells isolated by negative enrichment. This sequence was found in an adult with COVID-19. This rearrangement joins TRBV6-1 to TRBJ1-1; no clear D gene. The chain's CDR3 is CASSRGWGGTEAFF. In DNA form, the CDR3 reads TGTGCCAGCAGCCGAGGATGGGGAGGCACTGAAGCTTTCTTT.